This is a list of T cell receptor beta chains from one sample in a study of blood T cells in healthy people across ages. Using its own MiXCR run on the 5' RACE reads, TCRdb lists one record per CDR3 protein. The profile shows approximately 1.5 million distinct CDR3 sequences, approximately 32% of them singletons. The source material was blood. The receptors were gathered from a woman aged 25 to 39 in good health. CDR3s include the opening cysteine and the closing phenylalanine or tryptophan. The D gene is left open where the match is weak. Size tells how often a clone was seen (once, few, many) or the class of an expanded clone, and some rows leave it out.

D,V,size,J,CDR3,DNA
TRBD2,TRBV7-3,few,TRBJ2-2,CASSRDGTSGSSPTGELFF,TGTGCCAGCAGCCGCGACGGGACTAGCGGGAGTTCGCCCACCGGGGAGCTGTTTTTT
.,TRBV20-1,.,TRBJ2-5,CSAGIFNGYEQYF,TGCAGTGCTGGCATCTTTAACGGCTATGAGCAGTACTTC
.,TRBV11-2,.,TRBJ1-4,CASSLALDKVANEKLFF,TGTGCCAGCAGCTTAGCCCTGGACAAGGTGGCTAATGAAAAACTGTTTTTT
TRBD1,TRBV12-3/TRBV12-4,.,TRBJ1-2,CASSLDGRGRGGYTF,TGTGCCAGCAGTTTAGATGGGAGGGGGCGAGGTGGCTACACCTTC
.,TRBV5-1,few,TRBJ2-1,CASSLSATNLEQFF,TGCGCCAGCAGCTTAAGCGCCACTAATCTTGAGCAGTTCTTC
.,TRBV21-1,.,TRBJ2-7,CASSKGPGADFAEQYF,TGTGCCAGCAGCAAAGGGCCGGGGGCGGATTTTGCCGAGCAGTACTTC
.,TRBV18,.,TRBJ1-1,CASSPTDGRGTEAFF,TGTGCCAGCTCACCCACAGACGGTCGTGGCACTGAAGCTTTCTTT
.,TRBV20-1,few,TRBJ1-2,CSAIVDLNYGYTF,TGCAGTGCTATTGTGGATCTTAACTATGGCTACACCTTC
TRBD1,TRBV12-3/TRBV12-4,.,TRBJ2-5,CASNAGTGKSTYF,TGTGCCAGCAATGCCGGGACAGGGAAAAGTACGTACTTC
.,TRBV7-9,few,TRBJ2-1,CASSRIDGSYNEQFF,TGTGCCAGCAGCCGGATCGACGGGTCCTACAATGAGCAGTTCTTC
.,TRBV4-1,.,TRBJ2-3,CASSQQQVPERKYF,TGCGCCAGCAGCCAACAACAAGTCCCCGAGAGGAAGTATTTT
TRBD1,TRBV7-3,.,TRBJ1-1,CASSWTGMETEAFF,TGTGCCAGCAGCTGGACAGGGATGGAGACTGAAGCTTTCTTT
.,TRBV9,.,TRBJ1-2,CASSQQAGYTF,TGTGCCAGCAGTCAACAGGCTGGCTACACCTTC
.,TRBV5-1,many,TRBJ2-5,CASSLERGEETQYF,TGCGCCAGCAGCTTGGAGAGGGGTGAAGAGACCCAGTACTTC
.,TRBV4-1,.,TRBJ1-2,CASSQEDYGYTF,TGCGCCAGCAGCCAAGAAGACTATGGCTACACCTTC
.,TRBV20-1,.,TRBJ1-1,CSASRGPGNTEAFF,TGCAGTGCCAGCCGGGGGCCGGGGAACACTGAAGCTTTCTTT
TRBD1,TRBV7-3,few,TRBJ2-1,CASSLVGQGGNEQFF,TGTGCCAGCAGCTTAGTAGGACAGGGTGGGAATGAGCAGTTCTTC
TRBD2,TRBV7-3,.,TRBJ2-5,CASSLTSGLAETQYF,TGTGCCAGCAGCCTAACTAGCGGGCTTGCAGAGACCCAGTACTTC
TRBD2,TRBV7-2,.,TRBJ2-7,CASSRGLAGDSYEQYF,TGTGCCAGCAGCCGAGGACTAGCGGGGGACTCCTACGAGCAGTACTTC
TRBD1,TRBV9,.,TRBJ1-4,CASSAPAGQNEKLFF,TGTGCCAGCAGCGCCCCCGCGGGACAGAATGAAAAACTGTTTTTT
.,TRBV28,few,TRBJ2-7,CASSTSSGWGYEQYF,TGTGCCAGCAGTACCTCAAGCGGATGGGGTTACGAGCAGTACTTC
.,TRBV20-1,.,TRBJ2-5,CSAEPGSNEQYF,TGCAGTGCTGAGCCCGGGAGCAATGAGCAGTACTTC
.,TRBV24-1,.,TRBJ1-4,CATSALGQPSLTNEKLFF,TGTGCCACCAGCGCCTTAGGGCAGCCGTCCTTGACTAATGAAAAACTGTTTTTT
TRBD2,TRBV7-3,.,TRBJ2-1,CASSLRGGTSGVHEQFF,TGTGCCAGCAGCTTAAGGGGAGGGACTAGCGGGGTCCATGAGCAGTTCTTC
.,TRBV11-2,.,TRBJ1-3,CASRSPGNTIYF,TGTGCCAGCAGGTCCCCGGGAAACACCATATATTTT
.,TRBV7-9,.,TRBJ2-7,CASSFSVGGEQYF,TGTGCCAGCAGCTTTAGTGTCGGGGGAGAGCAGTACTTC
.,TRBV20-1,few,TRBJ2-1,CSARGTVNNEQFF,TGCAGTGCTAGAGGGACTGTTAATAATGAGCAGTTCTTC
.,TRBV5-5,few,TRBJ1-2,CASSSWENYGYTF,TGTGCCAGCAGCTCATGGGAAAACTATGGCTACACCTTC
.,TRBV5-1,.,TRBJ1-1,CASSWNDGGRTEAFF,TGCGCCAGCAGCTGGAATGATGGGGGCCGGACTGAAGCTTTCTTT
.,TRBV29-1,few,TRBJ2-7,CSVADYYEQYF,TGCAGCGTTGCGGATTACTACGAGCAGTACTTC
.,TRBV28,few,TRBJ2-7,CASSSTDTMANYEQYF,TGTGCCAGCAGTTCGACGGACACGATGGCCAACTACGAGCAGTACTTC
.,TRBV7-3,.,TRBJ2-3,CASSLNPKGETDTQYF,TGTGCCAGCAGCTTAAACCCGAAGGGGGAGACAGATACGCAGTATTTT
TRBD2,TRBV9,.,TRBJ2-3,CASNLAGGKDTQYF,TGTGCCAGCAACCTAGCGGGGGGCAAGGATACGCAGTATTTT
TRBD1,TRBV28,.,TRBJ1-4,CASSFYQGATNEKLFF,TGTGCCAGCAGTTTCTATCAGGGGGCAACTAATGAAAAACTGTTTTTT
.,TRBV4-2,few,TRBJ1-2,CASSQQGFSYGYTF,TGTGCCAGCAGCCAACAGGGGTTCAGCTATGGCTACACCTTC
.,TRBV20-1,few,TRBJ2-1,CSAPSELHNEQFF,TGCAGTGCTCCCTCCGAGCTCCACAATGAGCAGTTCTTC
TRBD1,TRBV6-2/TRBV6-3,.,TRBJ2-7,CASSGGTGVPYEQYF,TGTGCCAGCAGTGGAGGGACAGGGGTCCCCTACGAGCAGTACTTC
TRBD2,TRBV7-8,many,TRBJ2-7,CASSLKMGLATYEQYF,TGTGCCAGCAGCCTTAAGATGGGACTAGCGACCTACGAGCAGTACTTC
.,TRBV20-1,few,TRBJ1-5,CSAEGDGWNQPQHF,TGCAGTGCTGAGGGGGACGGATGGAATCAGCCCCAGCATTTT
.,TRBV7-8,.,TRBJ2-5,CASSHLQGINQETQYF,TGTGCCAGCAGCCACCTACAGGGAATCAACCAAGAGACCCAGTACTTC
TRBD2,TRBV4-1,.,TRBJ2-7,CASSPSTSGVYEQYF,TGCGCCAGCAGCCCCTCGACTAGCGGGGTATACGAGCAGTACTTC
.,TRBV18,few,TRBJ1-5,CASSTLGQPNQPQHF,TGTGCCAGCTCAACCCTCGGGCAGCCTAATCAGCCCCAGCATTTT
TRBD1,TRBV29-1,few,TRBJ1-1,CSVAGQGMDTEAFF,TGCAGCGTTGCGGGACAGGGGATGGACACTGAAGCTTTCTTT
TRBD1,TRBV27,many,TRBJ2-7,CASSMTGGHEQYF,TGTGCCAGCAGTATGACAGGGGGTCATGAGCAGTACTTC
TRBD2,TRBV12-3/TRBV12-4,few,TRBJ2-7,CASSLGPSGSFEQYF,TGTGCCAGCAGTTTAGGTCCTAGCGGTTCATTCGAGCAGTACTTC
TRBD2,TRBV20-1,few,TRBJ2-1,CSARDPVTSGAGEQFF,TGCAGTGCTAGAGATCCTGTGACTAGCGGGGCCGGGGAGCAGTTCTTC
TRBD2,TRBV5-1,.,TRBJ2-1,CASSLGSSGSGDEQFF,TGCGCCAGCAGCTTGGGCTCTAGCGGGAGTGGGGATGAGCAGTTCTTC
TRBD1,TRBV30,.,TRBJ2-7,CAYRTGTEQYF,TGTGCCTACCGGACAGGCACCGAGCAGTACTTC
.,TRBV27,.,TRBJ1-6,CASMQGLGSPLHF,TGTGCCAGCATGCAGGGACTAGGATCACCCCTCCACTTT
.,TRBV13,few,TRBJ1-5,CASSSGRGNQPQHF,TGTGCCAGCAGCTCCGGCAGGGGAAATCAGCCCCAGCATTTT
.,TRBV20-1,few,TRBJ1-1,CSVGGLSGGQAFF,TGCAGTGTTGGGGGACTCTCGGGTGGGCAAGCTTTCTTT
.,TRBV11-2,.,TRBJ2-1,CASSLNRFPYNEQFF,TGTGCCAGCAGCCTAAACAGGTTCCCCTACAATGAGCAGTTCTTC
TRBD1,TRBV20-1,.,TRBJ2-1,CGRRTGQSSYSEQFF,TGCGGACGGAGGACAGGGCAGAGCTCCTACAGTGAGCAGTTCTTC